These 6 T cell receptor beta chains came from one sample sequenced in a study of CD8+ T cells in alopecia areata. Extracted from the samples, RNA was reverse transcribed into cDNA to serve as the sequencing template. The repertoire was sequenced with immunoSEQ multiplex PCR; TCRdb's copy has only in-frame clones and lacks some. The data hold 160,000 or so clones, with 67% observed a single time. The sample here was CD8+ T cells sorted from blood, taken at week 0. These receptors originate from a human donor with alopecia areata.

The J gene is TRBJ1-1, the V gene TRBV15; a possible D gene is TRBD1 (5 bases). The V gene lost 0 bases and the J gene lost 1 base, with 9 bases spanning the gap. This CDR3 has 15 residues. CDR1 and CDR2 from the germline V gene are LNHNV and YYDKDF (reference sequence). DNA of the CDR3: TGTGCCACCAGCAGAGAATCAGGGCCGAACACTGAAGCTTTCTTT. It codes for CATSRESGPNTEAFF. Full variable domain (missing parts from reference TRBV15 and TRBJ1-1): DAMVIQNPRYQVTQFGKPVTLSCSQTLNHNVMYWYQQKSSQAPKLLFHYYDKDFNNEADTPDNFQSRRPNTSFCFLDIRSPGLGDTAMYLCATSRESGPNTEAFFGQGTRLTVV.

This clone was observed a single time. The chain is built from TRBV4-1 and TRBJ1-5; D gene unclear. The length of the CDR3 is 14 residues. Germline V lookup: CDR1 MGHRA, CDR2 YSYEKL. V was pared by 2 bases and J by 1 base, with 6 bases between. CDR3 bases: TGCGCCAGCAGCCAACGGGTGAGCAATCAGCCCCAGCATTTT. Translating it yields CASSQRVSNQPQHF.

This clone was seen a handful of times. The rearrangement links TRBV7-2 to TRBJ2-1; 9 nucleotides agree with TRBD1. Germline CDR1 is SGHTA and CDR2 is FQGNSA. The junction had 7 bases not matched to a gene; V was cut back by 3 bases and J by 7 bases. The CDR3 extends over 15 amino acids. The CDR3 reads CASSFGTGTTNEQFF. The CDR3 region has the DNA TGTGCCAGCAGCTTCGGGACAGGGACGACTAATGAGCAGTTCTTC.

This chain links TRBV25-1 with TRBJ1-6; D ambiguous. Looked up from germline, CDR1 is MGHDK and CDR2 is SYGVNS. The V end was cut by 5 bases, the J end by 7 bases, with 15 bases between. The CDR3 spans 15 residues. The chain's CDR3 is CASSSTNRINSPLHF. DNA of the CDR3: TGTGCCAGCAGTTCAACGAATAGAATCAATTCACCCCTCCACTTT.

This clone has only one observation. Germline and junction disagree at one end, which may indicate a read error. V gene TRBV30 combines with J gene TRBJ1-1; D possibly corresponds to TRBD1 (6 bases). CDR3 length: 15 amino acids. Germline values: CDR1 GTSNPN, CDR2 SVGIG (reference sequence). Here the CDR3 DNA reads TGTGCCTGGACCATCAAGTGGGAGGGTAGACAGGAAAATATTTTT. It translates to CAWTIKWEGRQENIF.

The chain is built from TRBV11-2 and TRBJ1-1, with no clear D. The length of the CDR3 is 11 residues. V lost 3 bases and J 3 bases, leaving 2 bases between the germline ends. Germline V gene sequence: CDR1 SGHAT, CDR2 FQNNGV. The CDR3, as DNA: TGTGCCAGCAGCTTTGACACTGAAGCTTTCTTT. Residues: CASSFDTEAFF.